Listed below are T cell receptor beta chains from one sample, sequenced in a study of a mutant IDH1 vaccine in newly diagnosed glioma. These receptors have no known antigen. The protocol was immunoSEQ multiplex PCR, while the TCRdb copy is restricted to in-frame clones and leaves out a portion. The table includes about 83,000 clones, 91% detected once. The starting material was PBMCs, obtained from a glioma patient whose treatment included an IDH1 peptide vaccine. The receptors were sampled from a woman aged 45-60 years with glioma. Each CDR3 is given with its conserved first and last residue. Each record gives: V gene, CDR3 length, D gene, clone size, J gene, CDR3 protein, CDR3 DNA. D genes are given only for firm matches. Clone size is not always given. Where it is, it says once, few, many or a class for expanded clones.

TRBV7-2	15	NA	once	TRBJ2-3	CASSLQTGNTDTQYF	TGTGCCAGCAGCTTACAGACGGGAAACACAGATACGCAGTATTTT
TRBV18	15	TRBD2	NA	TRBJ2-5	CASSLGTSGQETQYF	TGTGCCAGCTCCCTCGGGACTAGCGGACAAGAGACCCAGTACTTC
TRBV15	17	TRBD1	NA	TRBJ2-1	CATSRGRDRGPYNEQFF	TGTGCCACCAGCAGAGGCCGCGACAGGGGGCCCTACAATGAGCAGTTCTTC
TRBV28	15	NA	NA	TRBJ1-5	CASSLSRLLNQPQHF	TGTGCCAGCAGTTTATCGAGACTCTTGAATCAGCCCCAGCATTTT
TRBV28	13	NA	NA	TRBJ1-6	CAGRGLYNSPLHF	TGTGCCGGACGGGGACTCTATAATTCACCCCTCCACTTT
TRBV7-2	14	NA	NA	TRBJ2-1	CASSAGTAYNEQFF	TGTGCCAGCAGCGCAGGGACTGCATACAATGAGCAGTTCTTC
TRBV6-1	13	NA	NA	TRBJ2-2	CATWILNTGELFF	TGTGCCACCTGGATCTTGAACACCGGGGAGCTGTTTTTT
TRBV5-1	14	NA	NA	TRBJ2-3	CASSLGVLTDTQYF	TGCGCCAGCAGCTTGGGAGTCCTTACAGATACGCAGTATTTT
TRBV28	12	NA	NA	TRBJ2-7	CASSLSDFEQYF	TGTGCCAGCAGTTTAAGTGACTTCGAGCAGTACTTC
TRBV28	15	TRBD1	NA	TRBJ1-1	CASSPTGQGDTEAFF	TGTGCCAGCAGTCCTACTGGACAGGGGGACACTGAAGCTTTCTTT
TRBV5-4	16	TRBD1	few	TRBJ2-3	CASSKPGQGNTDTQYF	TGTGCCAGCAGCAAACCGGGACAGGGGAACACAGATACGCAGTATTTT
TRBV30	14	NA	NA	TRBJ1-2	CAWSVWRRSYGYTF	TGTGCCTGGAGTGTATGGAGAAGAAGCTATGGCTACACCTTC
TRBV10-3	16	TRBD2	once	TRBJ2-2	CAISDSLAGLTGELFF	TGTGCCATCAGTGATAGCCTAGCGGGACTCACCGGGGAGCTGTTTTTT
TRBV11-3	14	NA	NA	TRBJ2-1	CASSLMGSYNEQFF	TGTGCCAGCAGCTTAATGGGATCCTACAATGAGCAGTTCTTC
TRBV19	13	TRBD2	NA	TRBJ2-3	CATWGGRRNTQYF	TGTGCCACCTGGGGCGGGAGAAGGAATACGCAGTATTTT
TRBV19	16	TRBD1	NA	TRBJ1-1	CASNPARAGGNTEAFF	TGTGCCAGTAACCCCGCCCGGGCAGGGGGGAACACTGAAGCTTTCTTT
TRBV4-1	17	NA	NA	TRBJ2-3	CASSQIWSPGVSDTQYF	TGCGCCAGCAGCCAAATATGGTCCCCGGGAGTTTCAGATACGCAGTATTTT
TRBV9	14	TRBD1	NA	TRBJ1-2	CASSTRDRAGGYTF	TGTGCCAGCAGCACCCGGGACAGGGCAGGTGGCTACACCTTC
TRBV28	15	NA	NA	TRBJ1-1	CASSSTLGMNTEAFF	TGTGCCAGCAGTTCTACGCTGGGGATGAACACTGAAGCTTTCTTT
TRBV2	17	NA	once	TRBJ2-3	CASSENKAARGTDTQYF	TGTGCCAGCAGTGAGAATAAGGCCGCGAGAGGCACAGATACGCAGTATTTT
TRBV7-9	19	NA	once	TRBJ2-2	CASSLERVQEGPNTGELFF	TGTGCCAGCAGCTTAGAGAGAGTTCAGGAGGGCCCGAACACCGGGGAGCTGTTTTTT
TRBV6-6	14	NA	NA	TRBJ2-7	CASSYSARHYEQYF	TGTGCCAGCAGTTACTCGGCCAGACACTACGAGCAGTACTTC
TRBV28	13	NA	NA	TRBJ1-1	CASSQTGRTEAFF	TGTGCCAGCAGTCAAACAGGGAGGACTGAAGCTTTCTTT
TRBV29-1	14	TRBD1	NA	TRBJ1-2	CSVAGTGTNYGYTF	TGCAGCGTTGCTGGGACAGGTACTAACTATGGCTACACCTTC
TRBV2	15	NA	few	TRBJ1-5	CASSGQGTLNQPQHF	TGTGCCAGCAGTGGGCAGGGGACTCTCAATCAGCCCCAGCATTTT
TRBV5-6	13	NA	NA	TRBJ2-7	CASSIRTALKQYF	TGTGCCAGCAGCATCCGGACAGCCCTGAAACAGTACTTC
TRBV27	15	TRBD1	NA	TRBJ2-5	CASRGLDRDQETQYF	TGTGCCAGCAGGGGTTTGGACAGGGATCAAGAGACCCAGTACTTC
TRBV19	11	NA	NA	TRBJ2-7	CASRGTYEQYF	TGTGCCAGTAGGGGGACCTACGAGCAGTACTTC
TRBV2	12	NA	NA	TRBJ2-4	CASLDGKNIQYF	TGTGCCAGCTTGGACGGGAAAAACATTCAGTACTTC
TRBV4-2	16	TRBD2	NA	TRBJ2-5	CASSQASGTRKETQYF	TGTGCCAGCAGCCAGGCCTCCGGGACTAGAAAAGAGACCCAGTACTTC
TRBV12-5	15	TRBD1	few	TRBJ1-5	CASVLSGTGNQPQHF	TGTGCTAGTGTCCTTTCCGGGACAGGGAACCAGCCCCAGCATTTT
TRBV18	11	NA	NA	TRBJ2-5	CASSPQETQYF	TGTGCCAGCTCACCTCAAGAGACCCAGTACTTC
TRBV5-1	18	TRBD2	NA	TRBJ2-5	CASSTGLAGGGSRETQYF	TGCGCCAGCAGCACCGGACTAGCGGGAGGGGGTTCGCGAGAGACCCAGTACTTC
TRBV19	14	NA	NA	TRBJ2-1	CASSKAGSYNEQFF	TGTGCCAGTAGTAAAGCAGGGTCCTACAATGAGCAGTTCTTC
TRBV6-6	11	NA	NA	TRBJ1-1	CASSSGQEAFF	TGTGCCAGCAGCTCTGGTCAGGAAGCTTTCTTT
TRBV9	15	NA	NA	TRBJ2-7	CASSALGLPPNEQYF	TGTGCCAGCAGCGCCTTGGGACTCCCCCCAAACGAGCAGTACTTC
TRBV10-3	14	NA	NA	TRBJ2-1	CAARDGSTFDEQFF	TGTGCCGCCCGCGATGGGTCCACTTTTGATGAGCAGTTCTTC
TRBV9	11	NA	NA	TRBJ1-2	CASSRDYGYTF	TGTGCCAGCAGCCGGGACTATGGCTACACCTTC
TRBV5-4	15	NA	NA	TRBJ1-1	CASSSTRSRGTEAFF	TGTGCCAGCAGCTCCACCCGATCGCGGGGCACTGAAGCTTTCTTT
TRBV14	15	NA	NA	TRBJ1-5	CASSQDEFSNQPQHF	TGTGCCAGCAGCCAAGATGAGTTCAGCAATCAGCCCCAGCATTTT
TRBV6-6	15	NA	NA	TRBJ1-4	CASRSQGNTNEKLFF	TGTGCCAGCAGATCACAGGGTAACACTAATGAAAAACTGTTTTTT
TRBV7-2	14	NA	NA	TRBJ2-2	CASSTGAVGRELFF	TGTGCCAGCAGCACGGGGGCGGTTGGGAGGGAGCTGTTTTTT
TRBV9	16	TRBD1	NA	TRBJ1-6	CASSVSGQGVNSPLHF	TGTGCCAGCAGCGTCTCGGGACAGGGGGTGAACTCACCCCTCCACTTT
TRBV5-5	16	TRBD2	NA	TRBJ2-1	CASSLTSGSSYNEQFF	TGTGCCAGCAGCTTGACTAGCGGGAGCTCCTACAATGAGCAGTTCTTC
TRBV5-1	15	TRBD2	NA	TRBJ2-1	CASSDPSGRGDEQFF	TGCGCCAGCAGCGATCCTAGCGGGCGTGGGGATGAGCAGTTCTTC
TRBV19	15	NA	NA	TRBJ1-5	CASSIRGTDNQPQHF	TGTGCCAGTAGTATACGGGGAACGGACAATCAGCCCCAGCATTTT
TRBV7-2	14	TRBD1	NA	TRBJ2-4	CASSWTGELNIQYF	TGTGCCAGCAGCTGGACAGGGGAGCTCAACATTCAGTACTTC
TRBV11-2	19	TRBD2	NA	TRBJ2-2	CASSLVTSGRDVNTGELFF	TGTGCCAGCAGCTTAGTTACTAGCGGGAGGGATGTGAACACCGGGGAGCTGTTTTTT